The clone carrying this T cell receptor (beta chain) has just one count. What it recognizes is unknown. The method was immunoSEQ multiplex PCR; TCRdb's version includes in-frame clones alone and lacks a portion of them. The sample has some 22,000 clones, approximately 67% seen once; the top ten hold 1% to 1.5%. The time point: cycle 4 day 1 (C4D1), after less than seven weeks of nivolumab. Brentuximab vedotin exposure varied, and every patient relapsed after autologous stem cell transplantation. Negative selection with magnetic separation was used to purify CD4+ T cells from thawed PBMCs. This specimen belongs to a study of PD-1 blockade in classical Hodgkin lymphoma. Findings and caveats of the study: A reduction in baseline TCR diversity was reportedly seen in newly diagnosed patients relative to healthy donors. Baseline diversity resembling that of newly diagnosed patients was seen in complete responders.

This TCR was sampled from a human donor with classical Hodgkin lymphoma. The sequencing here drew on CD4+ T cells from blood, taken before the fourth cycle of nivolumab.

The CDR3 sequence: CASSLSITDSYEQYF. CDR3 in DNA: TGTGCCAGCAGCTTAAGTATCACCGATTCCTACGAGCAGTACTTC. The chain carries TRBV13 and TRBJ2-7; D not certain. Germline V gene sequence: CDR1 PRHDT, CDR2 FYEKMQ (reference sequence). CDR3 length: 15 residues. V lost 2 bases to trimming and J lost 1 base, with 12 bases between them.